This entry concerns a single T cell receptor beta chain. This entry is derived from a study of blood T cell repertoires in COVID-19. Germline assignment: CDR1 LNHDA and CDR2 SQIVND (reference sequence). CDR3 length: 13 residues. V lost 10 bases, J lost 7 bases, and 16 bases lay in between. Using immunoSEQ multiplex PCR, the repertoire was profiled, and TCRdb retains in-frame clones only, with some absent. This table holds approximately 330,000 clones, around 90% found once. This rearrangement joins TRBV19 to TRBJ1-4; D possibly corresponds to TRBD1 (5 bases). This sequence originates from a middle-aged woman with COVID-19, enrolled during active disease. Material for sequencing was peripheral blood. The CDR3 nucleotides read TGTGCCACTACTGACAGAGTAGGTGAAAAACTGTTTTTT. Protein sequence: CATTDRVGEKLFF.